This T cell receptor (beta chain) was recorded in a study of blood T cell repertoires in COVID-19. After removal of 4 bases from V and 2 bases from J, the junction contained 8 bases not matched to a gene. Germline V gene data show CDR1 as MGHRA and CDR2 as YSYEKL. This CDR3 is 16 amino acids long. Participant age was about 18 to 89 years, and participants resided in 25 or so US areas. Participants were placed into cohorts based on the clinical history they reported. Assay used: immunoSEQ multiplex PCR; TCRdb lists only in-frame clones, some missing. The data show fewer than 350,000 clones, with about 88% seen just once and around a tenth held by the top ten.

The chain recombines TRBV4-1 with TRBJ2-1, with 7 positions matching TRBD1. The source material was PBMCs or T cells enriched from blood (not recorded which). The TCR originated in a woman in her thirties or forties who had recovered from COVID-19. The CDR3 protein is CASSLPTGLPYNEQFF. The CDR3 DNA reads as TGCGCCAGCAGCCTACCGACAGGGCTCCCCTACAATGAGCAGTTCTTC.